This T cell receptor beta chain was obtained from a study of neurological immune-mediated disorders. This clonotype was detected ten times or more. TCRdb re-called the 5' RACE reads with MiXCR, one entry per CDR3 protein. The data hold 35,000 to 40,000 distinct CDR3 sequences, with 2.5% observed a single time. J gave up 5 bases and V 0 bases, and 3 bases lay outside the gene matches. The CDR3 covers 16 residues. CDR1 SGHRS and CDR2 YFSETQ come from the germline V gene. Sequenced: PBMCs. The TCR originated in a man aged 50-60 years with multiple sclerosis. The rearrangement links TRBV5-1 to TRBJ2-1; TRBD1 agrees at 12 bases. The CDR3 bases are TGCGCCAGCAGCTTGGACGGGACAGGGGGCAACAATGAGCAGTTCTTC. Protein sequence: CASSLDGTGGNNEQFF.